Sequencing of this TCR beta chain was carried out in a study of T-cell reconstitution after alpha-beta-depleted transplantation in children. General study points: Several hundred expanded graft clones reportedly supplied alpha-beta T cells about two months after transplant.

Remarks on this clonotype: The antigen remains undetermined.

For TCRbeta, the library was prepared with unique molecular identifiers. MiXCR, run by TCRdb on the PCR reads, gives a single entry per CDR3 protein. The sample shows fewer than 250,000 distinct CDR3 sequences, approximately 8% of them seen only once. The germline gives CDR1 KGHDR, CDR2 SFDVKD. This CDR3 is 16 amino acids long. V was trimmed by 3 bases and J by 7 bases, leaving 17 bases between them. This specimen consisted of PBMCs, mostly from graft donor cells, obtained 180 days after TCRalphabeta/CD19-depleted stem cell transplant. The TCR comes from a male patient younger than 18 who had a stem cell transplant for acute lymphoblastic leukemia, so the T cells may come from the graft donor. The chain joins TRBV24-1 to TRBJ2-2; D possibly corresponds to TRBD1 (6 bases). CDR3: CATSDPTQGWDGELFF. CDR3 bases: TGTGCCACCAGTGATCCAACTCAGGGGTGGGACGGGGAGCTGTTTTTT.